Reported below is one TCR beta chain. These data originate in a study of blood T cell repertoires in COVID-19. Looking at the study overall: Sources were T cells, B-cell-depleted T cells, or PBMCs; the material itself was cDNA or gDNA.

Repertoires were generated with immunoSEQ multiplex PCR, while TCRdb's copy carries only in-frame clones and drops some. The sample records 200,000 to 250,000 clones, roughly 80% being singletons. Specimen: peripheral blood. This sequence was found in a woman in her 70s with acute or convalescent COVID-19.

The CDR3 DNA sequence: TGTGCCAGCTCACCAGGCGGGGGGGCCGGAGAGACCCAGTACTTC. Translated, it gives CASSPGGGAGETQYF. This sequence joins TRBV18 and TRBJ2-5, with 9 bases lining up with TRBD2. This CDR3 comprises 15 residues. Unmatched junction bases numbered 5, after V lost 2 bases and J lost 4 bases. Per the germline V gene, CDR1 is KGHSH and CDR2 is LQKENI.